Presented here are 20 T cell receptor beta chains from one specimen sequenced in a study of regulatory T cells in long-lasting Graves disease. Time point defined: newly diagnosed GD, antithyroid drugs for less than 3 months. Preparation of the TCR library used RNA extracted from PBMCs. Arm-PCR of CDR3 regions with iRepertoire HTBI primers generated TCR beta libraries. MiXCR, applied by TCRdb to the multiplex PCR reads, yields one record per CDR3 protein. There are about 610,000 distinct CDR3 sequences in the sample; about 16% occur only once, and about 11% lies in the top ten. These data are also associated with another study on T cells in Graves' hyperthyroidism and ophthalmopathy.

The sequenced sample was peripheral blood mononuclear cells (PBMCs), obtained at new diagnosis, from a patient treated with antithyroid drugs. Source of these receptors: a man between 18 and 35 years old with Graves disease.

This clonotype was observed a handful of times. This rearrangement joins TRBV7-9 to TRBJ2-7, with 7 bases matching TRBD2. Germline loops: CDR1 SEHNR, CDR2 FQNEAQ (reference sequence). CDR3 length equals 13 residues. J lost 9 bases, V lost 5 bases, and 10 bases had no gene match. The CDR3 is CASSGGGALWQYF. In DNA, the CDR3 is TGTGCCAGCAGCGGGGGGGGTGCCCTGTGGCAGTACTTC.

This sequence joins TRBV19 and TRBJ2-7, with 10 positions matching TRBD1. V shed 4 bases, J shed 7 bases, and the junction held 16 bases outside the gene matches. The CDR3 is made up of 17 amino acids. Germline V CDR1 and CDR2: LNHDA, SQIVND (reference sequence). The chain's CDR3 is CASSRGTGATLLAEQYF. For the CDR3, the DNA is TGTGCCAGTAGTAGAGGGACAGGGGCGACCTTACTCGCAGAGCAGTACTTC.

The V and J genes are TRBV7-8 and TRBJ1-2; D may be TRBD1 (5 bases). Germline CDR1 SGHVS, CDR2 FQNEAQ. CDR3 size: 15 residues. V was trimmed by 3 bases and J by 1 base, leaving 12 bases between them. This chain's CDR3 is CASSFGGGVNYGYTF. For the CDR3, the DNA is TGTGCCAGCAGCTTCGGCGGAGGGGTTAACTATGGCTACACCTTC.

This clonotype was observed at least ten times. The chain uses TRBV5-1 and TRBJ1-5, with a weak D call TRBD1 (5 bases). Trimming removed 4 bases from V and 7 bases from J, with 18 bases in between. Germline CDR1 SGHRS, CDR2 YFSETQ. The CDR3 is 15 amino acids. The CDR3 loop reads CASSEGPALGQPQHF. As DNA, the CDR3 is TGCGCCAGCAGCGAGGGACCGGCGTTGGGGCAGCCCCAGCATTTT. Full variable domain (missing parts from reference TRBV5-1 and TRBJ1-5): KAGVTQTPRYLIKTRGQQVTLSCSPISGHRSVSWYQQTPGQGLQFLFEYFSETQRNKGNFPGRFSGRQFSNSRSEMNVSTLELGDSALYLCASSEGPALGQPQHFGDGTRLSIL.

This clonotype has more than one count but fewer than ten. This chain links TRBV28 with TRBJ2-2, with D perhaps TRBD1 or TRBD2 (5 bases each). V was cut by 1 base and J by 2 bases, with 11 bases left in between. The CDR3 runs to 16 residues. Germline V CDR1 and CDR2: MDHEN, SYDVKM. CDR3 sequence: CASSLSPGPNTGELFF. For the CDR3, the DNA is TGTGCCAGCAGTTTATCTCCGGGACCAAACACCGGGGAGCTGTTTTTT. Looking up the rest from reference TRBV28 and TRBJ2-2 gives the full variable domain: DVKVTQSSRYLVKRTGEKVFLECVQDMDHENMFWYRQDPGLGLRLIYFSYDVKMKEKGDIPEGYSVSREKKERFSLILESASTNQTSMYLCASSLSPGPNTGELFFGEGSRLTVL.

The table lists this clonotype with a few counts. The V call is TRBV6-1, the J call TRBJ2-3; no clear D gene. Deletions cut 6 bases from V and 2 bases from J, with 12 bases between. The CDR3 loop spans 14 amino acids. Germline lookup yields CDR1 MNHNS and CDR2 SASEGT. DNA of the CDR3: TGTGCCAGCAGAGGGTACACTGTCACAGATACGCAGTATTTT. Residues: CASRGYTVTDTQYF.

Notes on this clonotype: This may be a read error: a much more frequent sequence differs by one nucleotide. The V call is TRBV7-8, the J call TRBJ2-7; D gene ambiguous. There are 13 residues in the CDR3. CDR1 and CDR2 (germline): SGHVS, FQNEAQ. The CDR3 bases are TGTGCCAACAGCTTAGGGATTGGGCACGAGCAGTACTTC. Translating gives CANSLGIGHEQYF.

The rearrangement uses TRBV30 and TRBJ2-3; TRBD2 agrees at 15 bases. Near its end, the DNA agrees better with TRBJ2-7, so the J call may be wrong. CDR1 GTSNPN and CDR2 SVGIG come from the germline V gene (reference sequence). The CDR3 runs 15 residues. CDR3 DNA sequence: TGTGCCTGGAGCGTTCCGGGACTAGCGGGAGGTGAGCAGTACTTC. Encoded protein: CAWSVPGLAGGEQYF.

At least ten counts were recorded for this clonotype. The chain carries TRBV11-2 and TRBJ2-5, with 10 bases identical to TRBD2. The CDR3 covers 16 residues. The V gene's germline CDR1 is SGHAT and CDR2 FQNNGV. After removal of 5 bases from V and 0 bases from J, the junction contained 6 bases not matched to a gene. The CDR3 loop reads CASSPGTSAHQETQYF. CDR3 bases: TGTGCCAGCAGCCCCGGGACTAGCGCACACCAAGAGACCCAGTACTTC.

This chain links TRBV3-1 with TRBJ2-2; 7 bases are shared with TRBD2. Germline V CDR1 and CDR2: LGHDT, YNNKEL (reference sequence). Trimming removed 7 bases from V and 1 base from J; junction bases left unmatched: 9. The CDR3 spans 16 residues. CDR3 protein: CASTSRASGNTGELFF. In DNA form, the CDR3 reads TGTGCCAGCACCTCAAGGGCTAGCGGGAACACCGGGGAGCTGTTTTTT.

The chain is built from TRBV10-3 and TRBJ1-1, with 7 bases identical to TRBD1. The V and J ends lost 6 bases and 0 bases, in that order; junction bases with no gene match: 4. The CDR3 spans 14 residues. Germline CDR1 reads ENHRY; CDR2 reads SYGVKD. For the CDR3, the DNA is TGTGCCATCAGCTCCGACAGGGTGAACACTGAAGCTTTCTTT. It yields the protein CAISSDRVNTEAFF.

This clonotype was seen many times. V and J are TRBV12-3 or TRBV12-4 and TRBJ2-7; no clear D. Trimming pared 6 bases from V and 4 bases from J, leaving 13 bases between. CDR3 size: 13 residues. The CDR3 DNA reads TGTGCCAGCAGGAATAGTCCAAATTACGAGCAGTACTTC. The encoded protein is CASRNSPNYEQYF.

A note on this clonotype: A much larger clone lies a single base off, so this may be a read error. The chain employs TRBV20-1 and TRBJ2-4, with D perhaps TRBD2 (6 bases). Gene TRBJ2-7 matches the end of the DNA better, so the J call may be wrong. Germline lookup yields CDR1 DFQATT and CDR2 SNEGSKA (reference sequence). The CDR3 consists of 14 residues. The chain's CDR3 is CSASPMAGRCEQYF. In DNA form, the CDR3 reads TGCAGTGCTAGCCCCATGGCGGGACGGTGCGAGCAGTACTTC.

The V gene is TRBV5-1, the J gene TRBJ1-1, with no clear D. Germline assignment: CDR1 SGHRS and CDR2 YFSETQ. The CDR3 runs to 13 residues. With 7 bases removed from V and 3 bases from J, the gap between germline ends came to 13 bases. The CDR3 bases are TGCGCCAGCCGTAGACATGTCGACACTGAAGCTTTCTTT. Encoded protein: CASRRHVDTEAFF.

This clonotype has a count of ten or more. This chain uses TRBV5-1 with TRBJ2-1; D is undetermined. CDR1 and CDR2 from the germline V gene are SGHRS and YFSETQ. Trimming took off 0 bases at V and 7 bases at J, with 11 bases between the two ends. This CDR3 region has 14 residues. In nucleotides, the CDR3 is TGCGCCAGCAGCTTGGCTACTATCGGGAATGAGCAGTTCTTC. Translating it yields CASSLATIGNEQFF.

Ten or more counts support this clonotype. The CDR3 bases are TGTGCCAGCAGTGGAACTCAGGGGGCGAGGGCTGAAGCTTTCTTT. Protein sequence: CASSGTQGARAEAFF. The V call is TRBV6-1, the J call TRBJ1-1; 8 bases agree with TRBD1. Looked up from germline, CDR1 is MNHNS and CDR2 is SASEGT. The length of the CDR3 is 15 residues. V lost 4 bases to trimming and J lost 6 bases; unmatched junction nucleotides: 10.

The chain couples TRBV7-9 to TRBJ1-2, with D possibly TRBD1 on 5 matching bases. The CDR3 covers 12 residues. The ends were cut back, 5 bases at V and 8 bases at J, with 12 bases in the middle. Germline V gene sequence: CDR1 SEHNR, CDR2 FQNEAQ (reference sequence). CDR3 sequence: CASSPPWGGYTF. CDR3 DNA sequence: TGTGCCAGCAGCCCCCCGTGGGGCGGCTACACCTTC.

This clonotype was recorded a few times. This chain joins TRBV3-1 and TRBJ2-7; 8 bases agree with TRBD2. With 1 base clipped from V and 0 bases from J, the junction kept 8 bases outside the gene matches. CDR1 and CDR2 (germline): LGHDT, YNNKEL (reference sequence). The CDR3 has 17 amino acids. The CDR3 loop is CASSQGGRQFYSYEQYF. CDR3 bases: TGTGCCAGCAGCCAAGGCGGGAGGCAGTTCTACTCCTACGAGCAGTACTTC.

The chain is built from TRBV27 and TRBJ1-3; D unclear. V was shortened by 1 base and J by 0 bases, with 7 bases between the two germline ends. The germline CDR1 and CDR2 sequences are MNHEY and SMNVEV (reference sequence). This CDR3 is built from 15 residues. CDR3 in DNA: TGTGCCAGCAGTTTATTGCACGGCTCTGGAAACACCATATATTTT. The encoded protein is CASSLLHGSGNTIYF.

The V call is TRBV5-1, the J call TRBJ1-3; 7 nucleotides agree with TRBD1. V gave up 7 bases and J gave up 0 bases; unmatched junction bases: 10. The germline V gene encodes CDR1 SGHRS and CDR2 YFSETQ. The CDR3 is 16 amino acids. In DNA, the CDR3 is TGCGCCAGCCGGGTTGGACAGGCAAGCTCTGGAAACACCATATATTTT. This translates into CASRVGQASSGNTIYF.